Each of the 5 T cell receptor beta chains below was sequenced from the same sample in a study of T-cell reconstitution after alpha-beta-depleted transplantation in children. The authors prepared the TCRbeta library with unique molecular identifiers. TCRdb fed the PCR reads into MiXCR, producing one record per CDR3 protein. The sample lists about 580,000 distinct CDR3 sequences, around 23% occurring once. The material sequenced was PBMCs, mostly from graft donor cells, taken 360 days after TCRalphabeta/CD19-depleted stem cell transplant. These receptors originate from a boy in the first two years of life who had a stem cell transplant for acute myeloid leukemia, so the T cells may come from the graft donor.

This rearrangement joins TRBV4-3 to TRBJ2-1; 8 bases align to TRBD2. This CDR3 region has 16 residues. V was pared by 0 bases and J by 3 bases, with 4 bases of the junction left unmatched. Germline V gives CDR1 LGHNA, CDR2 YSLEER. Here the CDR3 reads CASSQDLAGYYNEQFF. CDR3 coding DNA: TGCGCCAGCAGCCAAGACCTAGCGGGTTACTACAATGAGCAGTTCTTC.

In this sample, this clonotype turned up many times. V gene TRBV7-6 combines with J gene TRBJ2-3; 8 bases agree with TRBD2. This CDR3 spans 16 amino acids. Looked up from germline, CDR1 is SGHVS and CDR2 is FNYEAQ. V was clipped by 3 bases and J by 3 bases; unmatched bases: 8. The CDR3 here is CASSFYGGAGTDTQYF. Here the CDR3 DNA reads TGTGCCAGCAGCTTTTACGGGGGGGCCGGGACAGATACGCAGTATTTT.

The chain uses TRBV7-2 and TRBJ2-1; no clear D gene. Between the trimmed V and J ends, which lost 2 bases and 6 bases, there was a span of 11 bases. The CDR3 is made up of 14 amino acids. Germline V gives CDR1 SGHTA, CDR2 FQGNSA. CDR3 residues: CASSLTVYLNEQFF. Here the CDR3 DNA reads TGTGCCAGCAGCTTAACAGTGTATCTCAATGAGCAGTTCTTC.

The chain joins TRBV6-5 to TRBJ2-1, with 7 bases that match TRBD1. From germline, CDR1 is MNHEY and CDR2 SVGAGI. Germline trimming cut 0 bases from V and 4 bases from J; bases unmatched to any gene: 3. CDR3 length: 15 amino acids. CDR3 coding DNA: TGTGCCAGCAGTTACTCTGGGACAGCTTACAATGAGCAGTTCTTC. Its protein is CASSYSGTAYNEQFF.

The chain has TRBV7-2 and TRBJ2-5; 7 bases align to TRBD2. This CDR3 contains 14 residues. Germline loops: CDR1 SGHTA, CDR2 FQGNSA. V dropped 3 bases and J dropped 5; count of bases not matched to a gene: 6. CDR3 in amino acids: CASSFTASGETQYF. CDR3 DNA: TGTGCCAGCAGCTTCACGGCTAGCGGTGAGACCCAGTACTTC.